This TCR beta chain stems from a study of shared clonotypes between healthy human individuals. Every contributor of samples was a Caucasian grown-up residing in Nashville, Tennessee. In its sample, this clone was seen once. V gave up 3 bases and J gave up 5 bases, with 13 bases separating them. In germline, CDR1 is SGHAT, CDR2 FQNNGV. The CDR3 loop spans 14 amino acids. The test was conducted at deep level. The table came from immunoSEQ multiplex PCR; TCRdb's copy has only in-frame clones and leaves some out. The table lists 2 million to 2.5 million clones, 92% of them singletons, with around 0.35% in the top ten.

This sequence joins TRBV11-2 and TRBJ1-1, with D uncertain. This TCR came from a man between 18 and 29 years old in good health. Some clones in this sample may be carry-over from other donors' samples. The specimen sequenced was naive CD4+ T cells from PBMCs. Subset: CD45RA+ positively selected. The CDR3, as DNA: TGTGCCAGCAGCTTGGGCCCGAAGGGAACTGAAGCTTTCTTT. It specifies CASSLGPKGTEAFF.